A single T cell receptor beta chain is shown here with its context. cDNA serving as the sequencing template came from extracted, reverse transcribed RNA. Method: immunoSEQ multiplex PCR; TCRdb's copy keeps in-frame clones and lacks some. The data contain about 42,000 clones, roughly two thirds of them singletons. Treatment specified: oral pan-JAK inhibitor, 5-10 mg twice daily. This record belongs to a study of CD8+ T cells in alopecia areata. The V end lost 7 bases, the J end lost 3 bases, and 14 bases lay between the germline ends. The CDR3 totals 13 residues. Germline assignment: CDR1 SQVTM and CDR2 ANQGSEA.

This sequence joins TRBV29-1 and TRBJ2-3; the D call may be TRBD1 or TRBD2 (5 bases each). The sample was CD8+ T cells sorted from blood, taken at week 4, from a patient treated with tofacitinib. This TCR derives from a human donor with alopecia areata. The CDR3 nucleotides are TGCAGCGCCCAGGGTGGGGGAACAGATACGCAGTATTTT. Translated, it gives CSAQGGGTDTQYF.